Shown below are 5 T cell receptor beta chains from a single sample sequenced in a study of blood T cell repertoires in COVID-19. Here immunoSEQ multiplex PCR was the method, and the copy in TCRdb shows in-frame clones only, minus some. Altogether a few hundred thousand clones are present, under 90% being singletons, with the ten largest covering 2.9%. Material: PBMCs or T cells enriched from blood (not recorded which). These receptors were obtained from a woman between 50 and 59 years old who had been exposed to COVID-19.

The chain combines TRBV19 with TRBJ1-5; weak D call: TRBD1 (5 bases). Trimming took 5 bases from V and 9 from J, leaving 14 bases between them. The length of the CDR3 is 13 residues. Germline V gene data show CDR1 as LNHDA and CDR2 as SQIVND (reference sequence). The CDR3 DNA follows: TGTGCCAGTAGTCTCAGGGAAGGTTTGCCCCAGCATTTT. Its translation: CASSLREGLPQHF.

This chain links TRBV28 with TRBJ2-5; 9 bases are shared with TRBD2. The germline CDR1 and CDR2 sequences are MDHEN and SYDVKM. The length of the CDR3 is 16 residues. Trimming took 7 bases from V and 4 from J; bases not matched to a gene: 13. This CDR3 is CASTRGASGVPETQYF. CDR3 bases: TGTGCCAGCACGAGAGGGGCTAGCGGGGTCCCAGAGACCCAGTACTTC.

The V gene is TRBV6-4, the J gene TRBJ1-5, with 8 bases fitting TRBD1. The CDR3 is 18 residues long. The germline V gene encodes CDR1 MRHNA and CDR2 SNTAGT. V lost 0 bases to trimming and J lost 4 bases; unmatched junction nucleotides: 11. The CDR3 reads CASSDSRSGGAKNQPQHF. The CDR3 region has the DNA TGTGCCAGCAGTGACTCGAGATCAGGGGGCGCGAAAAATCAGCCCCAGCATTTT.

The chain carries TRBV25-1 and TRBJ1-2; unclear D gene. Trimming pared 3 bases from V and 4 bases from J, leaving 6 bases between. The CDR3 sequence is 12 residues long. The germline V gene has CDR1 MGHDK and CDR2 SYGVNS. The CDR3 DNA sequence: TGTGCCAGCAGTGAGTCCCTCTATGGCTACACCTTC. Protein: CASSESLYGYTF.

The gene calls are TRBV28 and TRBJ1-5, with 7 bases identical to TRBD1. The CDR3 has 15 amino acids. Trimming cost V 7 bases and J 1 base; bases outside gene matches: 7. Germline assignment: CDR1 MDHEN and CDR2 SYDVKM. The CDR3, as DNA: TGTGCCAGCACGAAACAGGGGAACAGCAATCAGCCCCAGCATTTT. Residues: CASTKQGNSNQPQHF.